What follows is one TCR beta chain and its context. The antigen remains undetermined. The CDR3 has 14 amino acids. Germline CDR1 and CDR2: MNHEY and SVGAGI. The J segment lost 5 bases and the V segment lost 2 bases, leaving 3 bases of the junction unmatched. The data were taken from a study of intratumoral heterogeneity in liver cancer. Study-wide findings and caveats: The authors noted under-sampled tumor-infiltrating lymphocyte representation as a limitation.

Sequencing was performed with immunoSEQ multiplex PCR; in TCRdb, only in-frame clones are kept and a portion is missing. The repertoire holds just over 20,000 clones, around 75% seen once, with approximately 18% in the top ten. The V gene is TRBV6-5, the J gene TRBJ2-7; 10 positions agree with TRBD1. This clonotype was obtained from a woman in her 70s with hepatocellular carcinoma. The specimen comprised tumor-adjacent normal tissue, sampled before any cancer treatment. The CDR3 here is CASSYIGQGDEQYF. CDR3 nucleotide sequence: TGTGCCAGCAGTTACATCGGACAGGGGGACGAGCAGTACTTC.